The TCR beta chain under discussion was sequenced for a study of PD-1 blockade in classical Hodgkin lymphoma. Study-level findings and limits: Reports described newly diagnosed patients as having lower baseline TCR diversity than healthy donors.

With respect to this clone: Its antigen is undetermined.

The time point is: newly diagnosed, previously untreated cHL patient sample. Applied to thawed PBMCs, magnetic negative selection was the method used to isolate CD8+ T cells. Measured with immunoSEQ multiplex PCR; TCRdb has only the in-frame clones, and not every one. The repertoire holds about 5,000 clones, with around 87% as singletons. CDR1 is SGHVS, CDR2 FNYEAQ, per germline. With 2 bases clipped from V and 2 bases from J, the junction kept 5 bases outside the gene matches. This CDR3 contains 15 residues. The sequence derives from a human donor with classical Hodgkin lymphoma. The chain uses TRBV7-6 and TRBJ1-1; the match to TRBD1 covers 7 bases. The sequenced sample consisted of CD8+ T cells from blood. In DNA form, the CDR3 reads TGTGCCAGCAGCTTACTTGGGACAGAAAACACTGAAGCTTTCTTT. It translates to CASSLLGTENTEAFF.